This TCR beta chain was sequenced in a study of technical replicates of blood from several donors. The protocol was immunoSEQ multiplex PCR, while the TCRdb copy is restricted to in-frame clones and leaves out a portion. The data contain more than 80,000 clones, approximately 94% of them singletons. The V end lost 3 bases, the J end lost 5 bases, and 11 bases lay between the germline ends. The CDR3 covers 13 residues. CDR1 and CDR2 from the germline V gene are MDHEN and SYDVKM. The TCR originated in a human donor in good health. The chain couples TRBV28 to TRBJ2-7; a possible D gene is TRBD1 (5 bases). The sample was T cells isolated from PBMCs. The CDR3 is CASSFPGFNEQYF. CDR3 nucleotide sequence: TGTGCCAGCAGTTTTCCAGGGTTCAACGAGCAGTACTTC.